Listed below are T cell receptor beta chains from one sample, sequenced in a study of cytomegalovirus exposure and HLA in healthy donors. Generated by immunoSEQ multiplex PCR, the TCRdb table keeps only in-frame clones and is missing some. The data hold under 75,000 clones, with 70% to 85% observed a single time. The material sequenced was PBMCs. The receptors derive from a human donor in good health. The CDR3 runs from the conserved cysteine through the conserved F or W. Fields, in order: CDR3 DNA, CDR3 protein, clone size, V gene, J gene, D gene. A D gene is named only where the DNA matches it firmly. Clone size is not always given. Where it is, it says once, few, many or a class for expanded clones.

cdr3_nt: TGTGCCAGCAAACTAGCGGGAGGGCCCGCTACCACAGATACGCAGTATTTT
cdr3_aa: CASKLAGGPATTDTQYF
clone_size: few
v_call: TRBV27
j_call: TRBJ2-3
d_call: TRBD2

cdr3_nt: TGTGCCAGCAGCTTAGACCCGAGTTACTCTGGAAACACCATATATTTT
cdr3_aa: CASSLDPSYSGNTIYF
clone_size: .
v_call: TRBV11-2
j_call: TRBJ1-3
d_call: .

cdr3_nt: TGTGCCAGCAGTGAGATAACAGGGCTCGGCTACACCTTC
cdr3_aa: CASSEITGLGYTF
clone_size: .
v_call: TRBV6-1
j_call: TRBJ1-2
d_call: .

cdr3_nt: TGTGCCAGCAGCTTAGAAGCGGGAGGGACCGGGGCCAACGTCCTGACTTTC
cdr3_aa: CASSLEAGGTGANVLTF
clone_size: .
v_call: TRBV7-3
j_call: TRBJ2-6
d_call: TRBD2

cdr3_nt: TGTGCCAGCAGGGAGGGGTGGGGCGGGGAGCTGTTTTTT
cdr3_aa: CASREGWGGELFF
clone_size: .
v_call: TRBV6-1
j_call: TRBJ2-2
d_call: .

cdr3_nt: TGCGCCAGCAGCTTGGGTCCCGGACAGGGGTACGAGCAGTACTTC
cdr3_aa: CASSLGPGQGYEQYF
clone_size: .
v_call: TRBV5-1
j_call: TRBJ2-7
d_call: TRBD1

cdr3_nt: TGTGCCAGCAGTTTGCCGGGACTTTCCTATGGCTACACCTTC
cdr3_aa: CASSLPGLSYGYTF
clone_size: .
v_call: TRBV28
j_call: TRBJ1-2
d_call: .

cdr3_nt: TGTGCCGCAACGAGGGAGGGGAACGAGCAGTACTTC
cdr3_aa: CAATREGNEQYF
clone_size: .
v_call: TRBV6-1
j_call: TRBJ2-7
d_call: TRBD2

cdr3_nt: TGTGCCAGCAGGCTGCGTGGTACCGGGGAGCTGTTTTTT
cdr3_aa: CASRLRGTGELFF
clone_size: .
v_call: TRBV6-5
j_call: TRBJ2-2
d_call: .

cdr3_nt: TGTGCCAGCAGTTACGGGACAGGCACCGGGGAGCTGTTTTTT
cdr3_aa: CASSYGTGTGELFF
clone_size: .
v_call: TRBV6-5
j_call: TRBJ2-2
d_call: TRBD1

cdr3_nt: TGCGCCAGCAGCCCTACCAGCGGGTCCTACAATGAGCAGTTCTTC
cdr3_aa: CASSPTSGSYNEQFF
clone_size: .
v_call: TRBV5-1
j_call: TRBJ2-1
d_call: .

cdr3_nt: TGCGCCAGCAGCTGGGCAGGGGGAGGAGGCTACACCTTC
cdr3_aa: CASSWAGGGGYTF
clone_size: .
v_call: TRBV5-1
j_call: TRBJ1-2
d_call: TRBD1

cdr3_nt: TGCGCCAGCAATTCCGGGGGAAACCAAGAGACCCAGTACTTC
cdr3_aa: CASNSGGNQETQYF
clone_size: .
v_call: TRBV5-1
j_call: TRBJ2-5
d_call: .

cdr3_nt: TGTGCCTGGAAACATCCGAACACTGAAGCTTTCTTT
cdr3_aa: CAWKHPNTEAFF
clone_size: .
v_call: TRBV30
j_call: TRBJ1-1
d_call: .

cdr3_nt: TGTGCCAGCAGCTTAATAGAGTGGAGGGGTTATAGCAATCAGCCCCAGCATTTT
cdr3_aa: CASSLIEWRGYSNQPQHF
clone_size: .
v_call: TRBV7-8
j_call: TRBJ1-5
d_call: .

cdr3_nt: TGTGCCAGCAGCTTAGTGGGCGCGAACACTGAAGCTTTCTTT
cdr3_aa: CASSLVGANTEAFF
clone_size: .
v_call: TRBV7-9
j_call: TRBJ1-1
d_call: .

cdr3_nt: TGTGCCAGCAGCGTCGGGACACCCAATCAGCCCCAGCATTTT
cdr3_aa: CASSVGTPNQPQHF
clone_size: medium-sized
v_call: TRBV13
j_call: TRBJ1-5
d_call: .

cdr3_nt: TGTGCCATCAGTGACATAGCGAGCTCCTACAATGAGCAGTTCTTC
cdr3_aa: CAISDIASSYNEQFF
clone_size: .
v_call: TRBV10-3
j_call: TRBJ2-1
d_call: .

cdr3_nt: TGTGCCAGCAGCTTGGACAGGGAGGCTCGTGGCTACACCTTC
cdr3_aa: CASSLDREARGYTF
clone_size: .
v_call: TRBV7-2
j_call: TRBJ1-2
d_call: TRBD1

cdr3_nt: TGTGCCAGTAGTGAGCGACAGGGCACTCAGCCCCAGCATTTT
cdr3_aa: CASSERQGTQPQHF
clone_size: once
v_call: TRBV19
j_call: TRBJ1-5
d_call: TRBD1

cdr3_nt: TGTGCCACCAGCAGAGGTATTTCGGGTGCCTCCTACGAGCAGTACTTC
cdr3_aa: CATSRGISGASYEQYF
clone_size: .
v_call: TRBV15
j_call: TRBJ2-7
d_call: .

cdr3_nt: TGTGCCAGCAGCCAAGTGGGGGCTAGAGATACGCAGTATTTT
cdr3_aa: CASSQVGARDTQYF
clone_size: .
v_call: TRBV6-6
j_call: TRBJ2-3
d_call: .

cdr3_nt: TGTGCCAGCAGTTCCAGACAGGGTGGGGATCAGCCCCAGCATTTT
cdr3_aa: CASSSRQGGDQPQHF
clone_size: .
v_call: TRBV27
j_call: TRBJ1-5
d_call: TRBD1

cdr3_nt: TGTGCCAGCAGCTCCATAGCGGGAGACGTCGGGGAGCTGTTTTTT
cdr3_aa: CASSSIAGDVGELFF
clone_size: .
v_call: TRBV6-1
j_call: TRBJ2-2
d_call: TRBD2

cdr3_nt: TGTGCCAGCAGTGAGGGGACTAGCGGGACCTACGAGCAGTACTTC
cdr3_aa: CASSEGTSGTYEQYF
clone_size: few
v_call: TRBV25-1
j_call: TRBJ2-7
d_call: TRBD2

cdr3_nt: TGTGCCAGCAGATACAGGGGGCCAGGCAATCAGCCCCAGCATTTT
cdr3_aa: CASRYRGPGNQPQHF
clone_size: .
v_call: TRBV28
j_call: TRBJ1-5
d_call: TRBD1

cdr3_nt: TGTGCCAGCAGTAAGACCGGGACAGCTAACTATGGCTACACCTTC
cdr3_aa: CASSKTGTANYGYTF
clone_size: .
v_call: TRBV2
j_call: TRBJ1-2
d_call: TRBD1

cdr3_nt: TGTGCCAGCAGCAGGACTGGCCAAGAGACCCAGTACTTC
cdr3_aa: CASSRTGQETQYF
clone_size: .
v_call: TRBV5-4
j_call: TRBJ2-5
d_call: .